This T cell receptor beta chain emerged from a study of blood T cell repertoires in COVID-19. This clone was seen a single time. Allocation to cohorts depended on clinical history reported by the participants. The CDR3 has 14 amino acids. After removal of 2 bases from V and 5 bases from J, the junction contained 5 bases not matched to a gene. Germline V CDR1 and CDR2: SGHTA, FQGNSA. Clones were sequenced by immunoSEQ multiplex PCR, and TCRdb holds only the in-frame ones, with some missing. The table shows approximately 290,000 clones, with over 75% occurring only once. This receptor was identified in a woman aged 25 to 45 who had recovered from COVID-19. This chain joins TRBV7-2 and TRBJ1-1, with TRBD1 identical over 7 bases. Input material: PBMCs or T cells enriched from blood (not recorded which). CDR3 region: CASSLRQGRTEAFF. The CDR3 DNA reads TGTGCCAGCAGCTTAAGACAGGGAAGGACTGAAGCTTTCTTT.